This T cell receptor (beta chain) comes out of a study of early stage breast cancer tumors. As for the study in general: About 70% of the 16 invasive tumors were ER+, PR+ and HER2-. Study-wide findings and caveats: Commonly generated sequences made up most enriched TCRB sequences shared between patients.

About this clone itself: Its antigen is currently unknown.

The CDR3 length is 14 residues. Germline assignment: CDR1 SGHAT and CDR2 FQNNGV. Trimming shortened V by 4 bases and J by 0 bases, and 10 bases separated the two germline ends. The repertoire was sequenced with immunoSEQ multiplex PCR; TCRdb's copy has only in-frame clones and lacks some. The sample has 60,000 to 75,000 clones, 80% seen once. The receptor comes from a person aged 35 to 50 with breast cancer. Sequencing used blood. The V call is TRBV11-2, the J call TRBJ2-7, with a tentative D call TRBD2 (5 bases). The CDR3 nucleotides read TGTGCCAGCAGCTCGGTCGGACTCTCCTACGAGCAGTACTTC. The encoded protein is CASSSVGLSYEQYF.